This T cell receptor (beta chain) was identified during a study of Ad26.COV2.S vaccination and SARS-CoV-2 variants (dated by TCRdb to the early 2020s). For context, the study as a whole: Donors in the vaccine arm were drawn from COV1001, a phase I-IIa trial of Ad26.COV2.S in healthy adults that was multicentre, randomized, double-blind and placebo-controlled. Ad26.COV2.S was administered intramuscularly at a dose of 5x10^10 or 1x10^11 viral particles, either as one shot or as two shots given 56 days apart. TCRbeta repertoire sequencing served as the tool for gauging how specific and how broad the SARS-CoV-2-reactive T cell receptors were following Ad26.COV2.S vaccination. The TCR-sequenced set comprised around 30 samples: some 20 Ad26.COV2.S vaccine recipients, 5 placebo recipients and 8 SARS-CoV-2 convalescent individuals. Participants in the trial were split at random into five groups of five each, receiving low-dose or high-dose Ad26.COV2.S once or twice, or else placebo on both occasions. Blinding of investigators to trial group allocation was maintained during experiments and outcome assessment.

The immunoSEQ Assay was used to sequence TCRbeta CDR3 regions. After extraction, genomic DNA underwent amplification by bias-controlled multiplex PCR, followed by high-throughput sequencing. The original methods were these. Collapsing and filtering of sequences were performed to quantify the absolute abundance of each unique TCRbeta CDR3 region. T cell fraction was estimated by normalizing TCRbeta template counts to usable DNA, which was measured by amplifying reference genes present in all nucleated cells. Repertoire TCRs were annotated as SARS-CoV-2-specific when V gene, CDR3 amino acid sequence and J gene were exactly matched to a known reactive TCR set. The reference SARS-CoV-2 TCR set was obtained from MIRA and was filtered for enrichment in COVID-19-positive ImmuneCODE repertoires, whereby public or cross-reactive TCRs were removed. Using the MIRA antigens, annotated TCRs were further analysed by specific ORF or by position within an ORF. Breadth was defined as annotated unique rearrangements over total unique productive rearrangements; depth was the summed frequency of those rearrangements. TCR breadth was compared between groups using two-sided Wilcoxon rank-sum tests. This immuneACCESS table, as held by TCRdb, lists in-frame sequences with V and J called but not all clones. Of the missing ones, under half trace to an unresolved V gene in checked studies; the others have no known cause. For V, J and clone size, that table is used; D and trimming come from the DNA. The sample table records 500,000 or so clones; 87% of these occur just once. The top ten clonotypes cover around 13% of the sample.

A word on this clone: Its specific antigen is unknown. It has no much larger one-base neighbor in the sample; base qualities were not kept.

Beyond this particular receptor, the publication reports: Vaccine and placebo recipients had similar non-spike TCR breadth, a finding consistent with the vaccine containing only spike. The study was not powered for comparison of responses between vaccine doses or regimens. After vaccination, spike-specific CD8+ and CD4+ T cell responses were reported to show substantial breadth. It was noted by the authors that total T cell responses may have been underestimated by the TCR breadth and depth analyses. Ad26.COV2.S recipients had higher spike-specific TCR breadth than placebo recipients (P = 0.0014).

What the treatment or condition label conveys for this sample: about 20 received Ad26.COV2.S at low or high dose, single or two shots; about 5 received placebo; per-sample allocation not given. For vaccine and placebo recipients, the sequenced repertoires came from samples collected on day 63 after the first injection. Between 29 July and 7 August 2020, Cohort 1b enrolled 20 to 30 adults aged 18-55 years at one site in Boston, USA. As a vaccine, Ad26.COV2.S was a replication-incompetent adenovirus type 26 vector that expressed a prefusion-stabilized SARS-CoV-2 spike protein derived from the original Wuhan strain. The source is a person between 18 and 65 years old who received the Ad26.COV2.S COVID-19 vaccine or a placebo. This sample comprised peripheral blood, obtained in a trial of Ad26.COV2.S vaccine versus placebo.

The CDR3 is CSARWLTEQYF. The DNA is as follows: TGCAGTGCTAGATGGTTGACCGAGCAGTACTTC. The rearranged segments are TRBV20-1 and TRBJ2-7, with no confident D gene call. V was cut back by 2 bases and J by 6 bases, leaving a gap of 8 bases between them. In the germline V gene (reference sequence), CDR1 corresponds to DFQATT and CDR2 to SNEGSKA. The cysteine opens and the phenylalanine closes a CDR3 of 11 amino acids. The entry retains the CDR3 DNA only, 33 bases that are in frame from base 1.